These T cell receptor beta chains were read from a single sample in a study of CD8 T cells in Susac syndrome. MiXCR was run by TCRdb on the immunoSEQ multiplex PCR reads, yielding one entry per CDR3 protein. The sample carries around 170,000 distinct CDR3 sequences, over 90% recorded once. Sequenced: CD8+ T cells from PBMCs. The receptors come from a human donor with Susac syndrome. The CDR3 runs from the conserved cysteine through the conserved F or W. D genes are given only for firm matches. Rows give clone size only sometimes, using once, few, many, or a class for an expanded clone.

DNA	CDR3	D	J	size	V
TGTGCCAGCAGCTTCAGGGGGCTGCGGCACGAGCAGTACTTC	CASSFRGLRHEQYF	TRBD1	TRBJ2-7	NA	TRBV11-2
TGCGCCAGCAGCCCACTGGGAGCGACAGGCTACGAGCAGTACTTC	CASSPLGATGYEQYF	NA	TRBJ2-7	NA	TRBV4-1
TGTGCCAGCAGCTCACAAACCGACAATTATGGCTACACCTTC	CASSSQTDNYGYTF	NA	TRBJ1-2	NA	TRBV7-2
TGTGCCAGTATCTCGCAACACAGGAACACTGAAGCTTTCTTT	CASISQHRNTEAFF	NA	TRBJ1-1	NA	TRBV19
TGTGCCAGTAGTACGGGACTCCTGAACACTGAAGCTTTCTTT	CASSTGLLNTEAFF	NA	TRBJ1-1	NA	TRBV19
TGCGCCAGCAGCTTGAGGGTTGGCTATGGCTACACCTTC	CASSLRVGYGYTF	NA	TRBJ1-2	NA	TRBV5-1
TGTGCCAGCAGCGTAGAAACCCTAGATACGCAGTATTTT	CASSVETLDTQYF	NA	TRBJ2-3	NA	TRBV9
TGCAGCGTAACAGGGGGCGCAGACTACGAGCAGTACTTC	CSVTGGADYEQYF	TRBD1	TRBJ2-7	NA	TRBV29-1
TGTGCCAGCAGTCTACAGGGGGTGGGGGCAAACATTCAGTACTTC	CASSLQGVGANIQYF	TRBD1	TRBJ2-4	once	TRBV27
TGCAGCGTTGGAAGACAGGGACACATTCAGTACTTC	CSVGRQGHIQYF	TRBD1	TRBJ2-4	NA	TRBV29-1
TGTGCCAGCAGTTACTCGACAGGGACTGGCTACACCTTC	CASSYSTGTGYTF	TRBD1	TRBJ1-2	NA	TRBV6-5
TGTGCCAGCAGCCCAAGCGGAGGTTCGAATTCACCCCTCCACTTT	CASSPSGGSNSPLHF	NA	TRBJ1-6	NA	TRBV9
TGTGCCAGCACGCCGTACAGCGGGGGCCCGAACACCGGGGAGCTGTTTTTT	CASTPYSGGPNTGELFF	TRBD2	TRBJ2-2	NA	TRBV9
TGTGCCAGCAGACAAGTTCAGGGAGGTGAAGCTTTCTTT	CASRQVQGGEAFF	NA	TRBJ1-1	NA	TRBV12-3/TRBV12-4
TGTGCCAGCAGCCCCCGGGGCGGGAGCACTGAAGCTTTCTTT	CASSPRGGSTEAFF	NA	TRBJ1-1	once	TRBV3-1
TGCGCCAGCTCTGGCATCGGGACAGATAGAGTTGAGCAGTTCTTC	CASSGIGTDRVEQFF	TRBD1	TRBJ2-1	once	TRBV5-1
TGTGCCAGCGGAACCGGGACACAAGCCTACGAGCAGTACTTC	CASGTGTQAYEQYF	NA	TRBJ2-7	NA	TRBV7-9
TGTGCCAGTAGTATTGGCGACTATGGCTACACCTTC	CASSIGDYGYTF	NA	TRBJ1-2	NA	TRBV19
TGTGCCAGTAGTATCCGGGCATCCACCACAGATACGCAGTATTTT	CASSIRASTTDTQYF	NA	TRBJ2-3	NA	TRBV19
TGCAGTGACGGGGGACTAGCGGACAATGAGCAGTTCTTC	CSDGGLADNEQFF	TRBD2	TRBJ2-1	NA	TRBV20-1
TGTGCCAGCAGCGCAGGCTCGGCAGGGGGCGGGGATGAGCAGTTCTTC	CASSAGSAGGGDEQFF	TRBD1	TRBJ2-1	NA	TRBV3-1
TGTGCCAGCAGCCAAGTAAGGTCGGGAGGTCTATCCGGGGAGCTGTTTTTT	CASSQVRSGGLSGELFF	TRBD2	TRBJ2-2	NA	TRBV3-1
TGTGCCAGTAGTAACGGGGGCACTGAAGCTTTCTTT	CASSNGGTEAFF	NA	TRBJ1-1	NA	TRBV19
TGTGCCAGCAGCGTACTCGGAAACACCGGGGAGCTGTTTTTT	CASSVLGNTGELFF	NA	TRBJ2-2	NA	TRBV9